Each of the 3 T cell receptor beta chains below was sequenced from the same sample in a study of sequential checkpoint blockade in melanoma. The table came from immunoSEQ multiplex PCR; TCRdb's copy has only in-frame clones and leaves some out. The sample yields some 32,000 clones, 82% seen once. Treatment indicated: randomized to nivolumab then ipilimumab (arm A) or the reverse (arm B). The source material was CD8+ T cells sorted from blood (inferred from file names), sampled from a patient given nivolumab and ipilimumab in sequence. These TCRs come from a human donor with melanoma.

The chain carries TRBV7-9 and TRBJ2-1, with 8 bases fitting TRBD1. This CDR3 is built from 15 residues. Germline CDR1 SEHNR, CDR2 FQNEAQ (reference sequence). Trimming at V came to 5 bases and at J to 9 bases, leaving 12 bases not matched to a gene. CDR3 nucleotides: TGTGCCAGCAGCGCCACCAGGGGGCCCCATAGTGAGCAGTTCTTC. This encodes CASSATRGPHSEQFF.

The chain has TRBV9 and TRBJ2-1, with D tentatively TRBD2 (5 bases). CDR1 and CDR2 from the germline V gene are SGDLS and YYNGEE. Deletions cut 4 bases from V and 7 bases from J, with 12 bases between. The CDR3 is 13 amino acids. This CDR3 reads CASSTSRRNEQFF. DNA of the CDR3: TGTGCCAGCAGCACCTCGAGGAGGAATGAGCAGTTCTTC.

In its sample, this clone was seen once. The chain has TRBV30 and TRBJ2-7; the match to TRBD2 covers 8 bases. Germline V gene sequence: CDR1 GTSNPN, CDR2 SVGIG (reference sequence). This CDR3 has 12 amino acids. Unmatched junction bases numbered 1, after V lost 3 bases and J lost 3 bases. The CDR3 loop is CAWSLAGYEQYF. The CDR3 DNA sequence: TGTGCCTGGAGCCTAGCGGGCTACGAGCAGTACTTC.